Described below is a single T cell receptor beta chain sequence and its context. Its antigen remains unknown. This entry belongs to a study of T cells in Graves' hyperthyroidism and ophthalmopathy. Whole-study context: Specimen type is peripheral blood, collected at initial diagnosis prior to any treatment.

There were TCR beta CDR3 regions amplified from RNA transcripts. HTBI primers were used for first-round RT-PCR of the TCR CDR3. TCRdb called the multiplex PCR reads again in MiXCR, with one record for every CDR3 protein. There are about 640,000 distinct CDR3 sequences in the sample; less than 25% occur only once, and 30% to 40% lies in the top ten. Study-level points and caveats: Researchers found most expanded thyroid clonotypes above 0.001 in blood as well. In validation, the model predicted ophthalmopathy. These predictions came a median roughly six months before onset.

From approximately 9.3 ml of fresh peripheral blood, PBMCs were isolated. The sequence was obtained from a man aged 25-45 years with Graves' ophthalmopathy. The sequenced sample was blood.

The CDR3 is CASSGLSSGQFF. The DNA of the CDR3 is TGTGCCAGCAGCGGCCTGTCGAGCGGGCAGTTCTTC. The chain has TRBV9 and TRBJ2-1, with D maybe TRBD2 (5 bases). Looked up from germline, CDR1 is SGDLS and CDR2 is YYNGEE. This CDR3 has 12 amino acids. V was cut by 3 bases and J by 12 bases, with 13 bases left in between. The whole variable domain, filled in from reference TRBV9 and TRBJ2-1, reads DSGVTQTPKHLITATGQRVTLRCSPRSGDLSVYWYQQSLDQGLQFLIQYYNGEERAKGNILERFSAQQFPDLHSELNLSSLELGDSALYFCASSGLSSGQFFGPGTRLTVL.